The 22 T cell receptor beta chains presented below share a single source sample, sequenced in a study of monozygotic twins with inflammatory bowel disease (dated by TCRdb to the late 2010s). The method behind the library was 5' RACE. Sequencing was carried out with an Illumina HiSeq 2500. Following TCRdb reprocessing, every CDR3 protein sequence forms one entry, and DNA is not provided. The sample's table covers approximately 400,000 distinct CDR3 sequences. The top ten clonotypes cover around 2.5% of the sample. Sequences were obtained from blood. Every receptor here comes from a human donor with ulcerative colitis or Crohn's disease, or a healthy co-twin of an affected twin (not recorded which).

The V gene is TRBV5-1, the J gene TRBJ2-7; with no DNA, the TCRdb D assignment of TRBD2 cannot be verified. The CDR3 is 15 amino acids. CDR1 and CDR2 (germline): SGHRS, YFSETQ. The CDR3 protein is CASSLGGWSPYEQYF.

This sequence joins TRBV28 and TRBJ1-2; TCRdb's D call of TRBD1 is untestable without DNA. Germline V gives CDR1 MDHEN, CDR2 SYDVKM. The CDR3 runs to 13 residues. This chain's CDR3 is CASSTRQLYGYTF.

The chain is built from TRBV3-1 and TRBJ1-1. Germline V gene data show CDR1 as LGHDT and CDR2 as YNNKEL (reference sequence). This CDR3 spans 15 amino acids. This chain's CDR3 is CASSPQGRRNTEAFF.

The V gene is TRBV4-3, the J gene TRBJ2-4. Germline-derived CDR1 and CDR2 are LGHNA and YSLEER. The CDR3 totals 15 residues. The CDR3 loop is CASSQDWGPKNIQYF.

The chain links TRBV12-3 or TRBV12-4 to TRBJ1-5; TCRdb reports TRBD1, a call that lacks DNA to check it against. This CDR3 has 14 amino acids. The CDR3 sequence is CASSSKTGWQPQHF.

CDR3: CASSLGGVLPYEQYF. J is TRBJ2-7 and V is TRBV5-1; as DNA is missing, the TRBD1 call by TCRdb cannot be tested. Germline CDR1 is SGHRS and CDR2 is YFSETQ. This CDR3 spans 15 amino acids.

The chain carries TRBV14 and TRBJ2-3; the TCRdb D gene call, TRBD2, has no DNA to confirm it. The CDR3 totals 16 residues. CDR1 and CDR2 from the germline V gene are SGHDN and FVKESK. This CDR3 reads CASSQDREAGRYTQYF. Looking up the rest from reference TRBV14 and TRBJ2-3 gives the full variable domain: EAGVTQFPSHSVIEKGQTVTLRCDPISGHDNLYWYRRVMGKEIKFLLHFVKESKQDESGMPNNRFLAERTGGTYSTLKVQPAELEDSGVYFCASSQDREAGRYTQYFGPGTRLTVL.

V and J are TRBV28 and TRBJ1-4; TCRdb designates TRBD1, a call that cannot be tested without DNA. This CDR3 is built from 15 residues. Germline CDR1 is MDHEN and CDR2 is SYDVKM. CDR3 in amino acids: CASSFMGGTNEKLFF.

The chain is built from TRBV7-9 and TRBJ2-3; the TCRdb D gene call, TRBD2, has no DNA to confirm it. The CDR3 has 15 residues. The germline V gene encodes CDR1 SEHNR and CDR2 FQNEAQ (reference sequence). CDR3 residues: CASSSRTTQADTQYF.

This chain links TRBV11-2 with TRBJ2-1; the TRBD1 assignment by TCRdb is unverifiable without DNA. This CDR3 has 16 amino acids. Germline V gives CDR1 SGHAT, CDR2 FQNNGV. CDR3 protein: CASSLRGGGSYNEQFF.

The chain combines TRBV4-2 with TRBJ2-1; TCRdb's D call, TRBD2, is unchecked because there is no DNA. Germline-derived CDR1 and CDR2 are LGHNA and YNFKEQ. This CDR3 is built from 16 residues. CDR3 region: CASSQDPWALYNEQFF.

This sequence joins TRBV25-1 and TRBJ2-7; TCRdb gives TRBD1 as the D gene, but with no DNA this cannot be confirmed. Germline CDR1 MGHDK, CDR2 SYGVNS. The CDR3 loop spans 12 amino acids. The CDR3 spells CASSGQEGGLNF.

The gene calls are TRBV30 and TRBJ2-1; TCRdb calls TRBD1, which cannot be checked without DNA. Per germline, CDR1 GTSNPN and CDR2 SVGIG (reference sequence). The CDR3 has 17 amino acids. This CDR3 reads CAWSPGRGFSSYNEQFF. The variable domain in full, with the rest retrieved from reference TRBV30 and TRBJ2-1, is SQTIHQWPATLVQPVGSPLSLECTVEGTSNPNLYWYRQAAGRGLQLLFYSVGIGQISSEVPQNLSASRPQDRQFILSSKKLLLSDSGFYLCAWSPGRGFSSYNEQFFGPGTRLTVL.

The V call is TRBV7-2, the J call TRBJ2-7; TCRdb indicates TRBD2, and absent DNA this call remains unverified. CDR1 is SGHTA and CDR2 is FQGNSA in the germline V gene. This CDR3 comprises 14 residues. Here the CDR3 reads CASSLDPLIYEQYF.

CDR3 sequence reads: CASSPGSGGSYNEQFF. The chain recombines TRBV5-1 with TRBJ2-1; TCRdb indicates TRBD2, and absent DNA this call remains unverified. CDR1 is SGHRS, CDR2 YFSETQ, per germline. CDR3 length equals 16 residues.

This rearrangement joins TRBV15 to TRBJ2-7; TCRdb calls TRBD1, which cannot be checked without DNA. CDR3 length: 12 amino acids. The germline CDR1 and CDR2 sequences are LNHNV and YYDKDF (reference sequence). This CDR3 reads CATSAGLGEQYF.

The chain recombines TRBV5-1 with TRBJ2-2; TCRdb's assignment of TRBD1 cannot be checked, as there is no DNA. CDR3 length equals 14 residues. The germline CDR1 and CDR2 sequences are SGHRS and YFSETQ. CDR3 loop: CASTPGQNTGELFF.

The chain recombines TRBV25-1 with TRBJ1-5; TCRdb returns TRBD1, unconfirmable since there is no DNA. The CDR3 extends over 14 amino acids. Per the germline V gene, CDR1 is MGHDK and CDR2 is SYGVNS. CDR3 sequence reads: CASSGDRSNQPQHF.

The rearrangement links TRBV10-1 to TRBJ2-1. CDR3 size: 13 residues. Germline CDR1 reads WNHNN; CDR2 reads SYGVQD (reference sequence). CDR3 sequence: CASSVGPSNEQFF.

V usage is TRBV29-1 and J usage is TRBJ2-5; TCRdb selects TRBD2, and the lack of DNA leaves this call unchecked. This CDR3 has 13 residues. Germline V gives CDR1 SQVTM, CDR2 ANQGSEA. The CDR3 spells CSVVLGGQETQYF.

The chain carries TRBV5-1 and TRBJ1-6; TCRdb indicates TRBD1, and absent DNA this call remains unverified. CDR1 and CDR2 (germline): SGHRS, YFSETQ. The length of the CDR3 is 14 residues. The CDR3 sequence: CASSHGQENSPLHF.

The chain uses TRBV4-3 and TRBJ1-2. The CDR3 is made up of 15 amino acids. The V gene's germline CDR1 is LGHNA and CDR2 YSLEER. The CDR3 loop reads CASSQEAQPRYGYTF.